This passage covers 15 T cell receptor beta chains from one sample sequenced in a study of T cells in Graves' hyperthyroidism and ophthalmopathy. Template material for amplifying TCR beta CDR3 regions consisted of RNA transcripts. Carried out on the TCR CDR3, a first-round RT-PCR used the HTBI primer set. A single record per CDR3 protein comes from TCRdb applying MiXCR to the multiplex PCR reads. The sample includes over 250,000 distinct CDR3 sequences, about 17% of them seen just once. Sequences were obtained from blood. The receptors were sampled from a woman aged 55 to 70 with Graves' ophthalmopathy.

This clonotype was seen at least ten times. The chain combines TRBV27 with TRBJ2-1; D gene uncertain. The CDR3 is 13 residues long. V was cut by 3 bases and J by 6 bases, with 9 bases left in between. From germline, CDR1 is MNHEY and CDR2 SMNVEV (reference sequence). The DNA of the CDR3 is TGTGCCAGCAGTTTTTCCACGCCCAATGAGCAGTTCTTC. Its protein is CASSFSTPNEQFF.

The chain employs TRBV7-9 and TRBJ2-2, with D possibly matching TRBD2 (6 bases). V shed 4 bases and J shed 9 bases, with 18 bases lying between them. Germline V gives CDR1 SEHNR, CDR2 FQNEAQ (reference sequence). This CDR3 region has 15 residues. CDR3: CASSYTGAEGRELFF. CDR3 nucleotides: TGTGCCAGCAGCTACACCGGAGCGGAGGGCAGGGAGCTGTTTTTT.

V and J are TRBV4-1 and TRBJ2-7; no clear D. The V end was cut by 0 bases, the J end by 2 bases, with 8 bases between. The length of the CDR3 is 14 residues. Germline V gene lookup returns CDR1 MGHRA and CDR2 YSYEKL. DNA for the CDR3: TGCGCCAGCAGCCAAGAAAAGGGCCCCTACGAGCAGTACTTC. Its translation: CASSQEKGPYEQYF.

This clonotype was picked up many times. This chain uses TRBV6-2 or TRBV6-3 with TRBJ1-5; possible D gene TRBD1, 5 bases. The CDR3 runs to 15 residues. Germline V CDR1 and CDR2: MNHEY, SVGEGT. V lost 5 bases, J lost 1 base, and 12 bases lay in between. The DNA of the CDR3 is TGTGCCAGCAGTGCCTCAGGGCAGAGCAATCAGCCCCAGCATTTT. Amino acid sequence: CASSASGQSNQPQHF.

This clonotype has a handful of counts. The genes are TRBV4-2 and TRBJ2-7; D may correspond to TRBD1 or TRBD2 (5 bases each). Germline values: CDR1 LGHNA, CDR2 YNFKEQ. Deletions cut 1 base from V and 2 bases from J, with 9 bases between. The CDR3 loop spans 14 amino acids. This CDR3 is CASSQGDGAYEQYF. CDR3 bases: TGTGCCAGCAGCCAAGGGGACGGCGCCTACGAGCAGTACTTC.

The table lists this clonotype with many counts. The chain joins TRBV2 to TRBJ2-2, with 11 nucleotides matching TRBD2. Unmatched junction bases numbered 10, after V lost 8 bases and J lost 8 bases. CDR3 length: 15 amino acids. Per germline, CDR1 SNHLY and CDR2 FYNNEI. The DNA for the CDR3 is TGTGCCAGCGGTACTAGCGGGGGCGCCGGGGGGGAGCTGTTTTTT. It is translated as CASGTSGGAGGELFF.

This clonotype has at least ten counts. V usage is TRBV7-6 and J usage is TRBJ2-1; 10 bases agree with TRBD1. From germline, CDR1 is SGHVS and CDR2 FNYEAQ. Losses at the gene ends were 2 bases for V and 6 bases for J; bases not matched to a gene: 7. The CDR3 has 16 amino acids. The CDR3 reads CASSLWTGTGANEQFF. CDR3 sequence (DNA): TGTGCCAGCAGCTTATGGACCGGGACAGGGGCCAATGAGCAGTTCTTC.

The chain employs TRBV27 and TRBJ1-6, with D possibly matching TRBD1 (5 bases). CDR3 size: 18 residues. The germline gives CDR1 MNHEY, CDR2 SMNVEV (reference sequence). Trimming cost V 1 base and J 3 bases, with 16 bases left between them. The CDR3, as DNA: TGTGCCAGCAGTTTATTTCCCGCACAGCAGGGCTATAATTCACCCCTCCACTTT. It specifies CASSLFPAQQGYNSPLHF.

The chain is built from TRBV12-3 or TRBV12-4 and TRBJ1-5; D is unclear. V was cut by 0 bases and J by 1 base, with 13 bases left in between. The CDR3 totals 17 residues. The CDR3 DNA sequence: TGTGCCAGCAGTTTAGCGCCATTTGGAGGGAGCAATCAGCCCCAGCATTTT. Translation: CASSLAPFGGSNQPQHF.

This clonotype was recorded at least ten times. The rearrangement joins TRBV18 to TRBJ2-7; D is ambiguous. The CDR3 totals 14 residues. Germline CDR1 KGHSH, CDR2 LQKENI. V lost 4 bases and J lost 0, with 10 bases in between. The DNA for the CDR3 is TGTGCCAGCTCACAGGGCACCCTCTCCTACGAGCAGTACTTC. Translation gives CASSQGTLSYEQYF.

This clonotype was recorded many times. Here the CDR3 DNA reads TGTGCCAGCAGTTTAGCGGGTGGTGGGGGTTTCGATCAGCCCCAGCATTTT. It codes for CASSLAGGGGFDQPQHF. This chain connects TRBV12-3 or TRBV12-4 to TRBJ1-5; D might be TRBD1 (5 bases). CDR3 length: 17 residues. V shed 0 bases and J shed 5 bases, with 17 bases lying between them.

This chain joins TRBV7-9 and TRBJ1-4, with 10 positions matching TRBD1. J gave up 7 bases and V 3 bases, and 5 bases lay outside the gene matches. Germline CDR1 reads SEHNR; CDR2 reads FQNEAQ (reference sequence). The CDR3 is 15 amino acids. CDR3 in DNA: TGTGCCAGCAGCTTGACAGGGGGCGGCGGTGAAAAACTGTTTTTT. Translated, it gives CASSLTGGGGEKLFF.

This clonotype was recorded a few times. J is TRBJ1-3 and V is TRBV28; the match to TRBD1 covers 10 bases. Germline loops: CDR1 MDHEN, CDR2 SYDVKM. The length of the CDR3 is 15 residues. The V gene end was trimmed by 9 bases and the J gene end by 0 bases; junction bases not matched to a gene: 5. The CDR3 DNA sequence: TGTGCCAGTACGACAGGGGGCGACTCTGGAAACACCATATATTTT. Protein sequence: CASTTGGDSGNTIYF. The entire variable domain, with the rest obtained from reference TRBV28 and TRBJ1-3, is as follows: DVKVTQSSRYLVKRTGEKVFLECVQDMDHENMFWYRQDPGLGLRLIYFSYDVKMKEKGDIPEGYSVSREKKERFSLILESASTNQTSMYLCASTTGGDSGNTIYFGEGSWLTVV.

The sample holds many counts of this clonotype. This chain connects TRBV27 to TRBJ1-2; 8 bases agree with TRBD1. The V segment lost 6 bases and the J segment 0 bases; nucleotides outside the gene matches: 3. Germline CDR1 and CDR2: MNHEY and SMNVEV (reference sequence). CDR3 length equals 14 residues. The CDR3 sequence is CASRRTGTNYGYTF. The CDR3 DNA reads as TGTGCCAGCAGGCGGACAGGGACTAACTATGGCTACACCTTC.

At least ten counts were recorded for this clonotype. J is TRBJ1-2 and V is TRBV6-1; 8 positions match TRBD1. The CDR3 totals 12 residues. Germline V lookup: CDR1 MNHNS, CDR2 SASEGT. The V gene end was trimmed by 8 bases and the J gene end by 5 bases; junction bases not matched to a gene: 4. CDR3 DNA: TGTGCCAGCCGGGACAGGCTGTATGGCTACACCTTC. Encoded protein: CASRDRLYGYTF.